This is a list of T cell receptor beta chains from one sample in a study of blood T cell repertoires in COVID-19. The assay was immunoSEQ multiplex PCR, and TCRdb's table has in-frame clones only and misses some. This table holds tens of thousands of clones, about 82% found once. The sample consisted of peripheral blood. These receptors were taken from a woman aged 80 or over with acute or convalescent COVID-19. CDR3s include the opening cysteine and the closing phenylalanine or tryptophan. A D gene is named only where the DNA matches it firmly. Part of the rows lack a size; the others show once, few, many or a class for expanded clones.

j_gene	abundance	v_gene	d_gene	CDR3aa	CDR3nt
TRBJ2-3	.	TRBV2	TRBD1	CASLREGQGPDTQYF	TGTGCCAGCCTGAGGGAGGGACAGGGGCCAGATACGCAGTATTTT
TRBJ2-1	.	TRBV10-3	TRBD2	CAISESSGRGNEQFF	TGTGCCATCAGTGAAAGTAGCGGGAGAGGCAATGAGCAGTTCTTC
TRBJ2-3	.	TRBV24-1	TRBD1	CATSDQGGTDTQYF	TGTGCCACCAGTGACCAGGGGGGCACAGATACGCAGTATTTT
TRBJ1-3	once	TRBV9	TRBD1	CASSAPSGHRVTGDPKNTIYF	TGTGCCAGCAGCGCCCCGAGTGGGCACAGGGTCACAGGGGATCCGAAAAACACCATATATTTT
TRBJ1-3	.	TRBV7-2	.	CASSSDRNSGNTIYF	TGTGCCAGCAGCTCGGACAGAAACTCTGGAAACACCATATATTTT
TRBJ1-5	.	TRBV6-5	TRBD1	CASRATGGNQPQHF	TGTGCCAGCAGGGCTACAGGGGGTAATCAGCCCCAGCATTTT
TRBJ2-7	.	TRBV28	TRBD1	CASSGTGSYEQYF	TGTGCCAGCAGTGGGACAGGTTCCTACGAGCAGTACTTC
TRBJ2-2	.	TRBV2	.	CASREDSTGELFF	TGTGCCAGCAGAGAGGACAGCACCGGGGAGCTGTTTTTT
TRBJ2-4	.	TRBV15	TRBD1	CATSIGQVQYF	TGTGCCACCAGCATAGGACAGGTTCAGTACTTC
TRBJ2-7	once	TRBV3-1/TRBV3-2	TRBD1	CASSPTGGTYEQYF	TGTGCCAGCAGCCCGACAGGGGGGACCTACGAGCAGTACTTC
TRBJ1-4	.	TRBV5-6	.	CASSFGTINEKLFF	TGTGCCAGCAGCTTCGGGACTATTAATGAAAAACTGTTTTTT